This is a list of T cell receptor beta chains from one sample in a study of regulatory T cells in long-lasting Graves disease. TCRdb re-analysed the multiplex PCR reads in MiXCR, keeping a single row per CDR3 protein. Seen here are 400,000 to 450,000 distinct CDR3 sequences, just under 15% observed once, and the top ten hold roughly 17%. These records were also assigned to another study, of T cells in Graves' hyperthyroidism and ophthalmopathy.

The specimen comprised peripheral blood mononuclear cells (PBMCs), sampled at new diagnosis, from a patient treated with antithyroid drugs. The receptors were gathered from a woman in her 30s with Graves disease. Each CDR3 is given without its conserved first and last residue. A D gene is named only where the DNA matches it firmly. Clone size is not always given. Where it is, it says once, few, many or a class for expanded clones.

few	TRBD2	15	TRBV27	ASSSPLTSGIIYEQY
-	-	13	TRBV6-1	ASSERAGYSGELF
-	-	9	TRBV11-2	ASTPHDEQF
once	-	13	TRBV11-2	ASSLDPQDKNIQY
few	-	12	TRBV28	ASRPVRVNTEAF
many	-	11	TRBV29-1	SVVRGSSYEQY
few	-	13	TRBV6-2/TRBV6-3	ASSYTEGVGTEAF
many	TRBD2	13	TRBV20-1	SAKGSGSSYNEQF
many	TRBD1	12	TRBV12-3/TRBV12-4	ASQRTGKTYEQY
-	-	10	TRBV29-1	SVPNEHYSYT
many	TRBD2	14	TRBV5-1	ASSLAAGGLYNEQF
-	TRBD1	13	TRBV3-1	ASSQDRGPSSPLH
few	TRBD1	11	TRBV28	ASRGTGGLEQF
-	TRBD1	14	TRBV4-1	ASSIKDRGFTDTQY
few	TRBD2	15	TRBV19	ASSMRAGDLPAYEQY
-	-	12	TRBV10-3	AISGPTAGSLLH
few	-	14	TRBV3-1	ASSLPLSWGEETQY
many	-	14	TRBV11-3	ASSSAATLNTGELF
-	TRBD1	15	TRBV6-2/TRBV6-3	ASSYTWGQVFNSPLH
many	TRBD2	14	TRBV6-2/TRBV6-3	ASSYSGTSEYNEQF
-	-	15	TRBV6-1	ASRLSRRAVRDQPQH
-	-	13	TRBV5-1	ASSFRWESTDTQY
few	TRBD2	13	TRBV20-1	SASKLLAGGGEQY
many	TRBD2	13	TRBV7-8	ASTAFSGPSYEQY
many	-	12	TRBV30	AWSISGLYNEQF
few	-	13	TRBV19	ASSIMAGSNQPQH
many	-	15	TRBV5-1	ASSLGFGGPATDTQY
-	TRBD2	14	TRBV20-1	SARVISGRVKETQY
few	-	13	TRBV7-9	ASSLVSGPPSEQF
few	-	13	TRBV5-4	ASSSPGGANYGYT
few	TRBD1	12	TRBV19	ASNRGLYTGELF